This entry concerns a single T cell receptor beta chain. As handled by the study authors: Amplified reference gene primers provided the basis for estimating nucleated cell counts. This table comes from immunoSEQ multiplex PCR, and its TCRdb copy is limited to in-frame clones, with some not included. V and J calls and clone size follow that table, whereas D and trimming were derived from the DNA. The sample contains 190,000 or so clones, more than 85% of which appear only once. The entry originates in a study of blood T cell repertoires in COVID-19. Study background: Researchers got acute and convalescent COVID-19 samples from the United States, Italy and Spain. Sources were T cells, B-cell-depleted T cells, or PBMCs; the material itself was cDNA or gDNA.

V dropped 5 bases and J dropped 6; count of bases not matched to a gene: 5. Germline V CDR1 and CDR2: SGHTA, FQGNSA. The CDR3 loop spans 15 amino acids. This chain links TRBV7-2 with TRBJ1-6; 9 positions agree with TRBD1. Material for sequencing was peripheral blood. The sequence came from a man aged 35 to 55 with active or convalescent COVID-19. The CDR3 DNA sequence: TGTGCCAGCAGCCCCAGGACAGGGGCTAATTCACCCCTCCACTTT. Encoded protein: CASSPRTGANSPLHF. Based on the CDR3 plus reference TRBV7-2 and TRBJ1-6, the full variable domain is GAGVSQSPSNKVTEKGKDVELRCDPISGHTALYWYRQSLGQGLEFLIYFQGNSAPDKSGLPSDRFSAERTGGSVSTLTIQRTQQEDSAVYLCASSPRTGANSPLHFGNGTRLTVT.